This TCR beta chain was identified in a study of cytomegalovirus exposure and HLA in healthy donors. Primers: 60 Vbeta forward and 13 Jbeta reverse. The data were produced by immunoSEQ multiplex PCR, yet TCRdb's version contains in-frame clones alone and is incomplete. This repertoire includes around 190,000 clones. A note on this clone: No antigen is known for it. Other DNA sequences from this sample encode an identical CDR3 as well.

Study-wide findings and caveats: A list of about 160 TCR beta chains associated with cytomegalovirus was given. Within a later analysis, the majority of CMV-associated TCR beta chains appeared HLA-restricted.

Trimming took 0 bases from V and 0 from J, leaving 7 bases between them. There are 15 residues in the CDR3. Per germline, CDR1 SGHRS and CDR2 YFSETQ. The clonotype comes from a woman aged 25 to 39 in good health and CMV-seropositive. The J gene is TRBJ2-1, the V gene TRBV5-1, with D possibly being TRBD1 (5 bases). Sequencing was performed on PBMCs. The CDR3 loop reads CASSLVQGSYNEQFF. The CDR3 nucleotides read TGCGCCAGCAGCTTGGTTCAGGGCTCCTACAATGAGCAGTTCTTC.